The 12 T cell receptor beta chains reported below all come from one sample, sequenced in a study of cytomegalovirus exposure and HLA in healthy donors. PCR was performed using 60 Vbeta and 13 Jbeta primers. TCRdb keeps only in-frame clones here, not all; method: immunoSEQ multiplex PCR. The sample has 140,000 to 150,000 clones, about 72% seen once. Input material: PBMCs. Every receptor here comes from a man aged 35 to 55 in good health and CMV-seronegative.

This chain joins TRBV18 and TRBJ2-7; D not resolved. Germline V gene data show CDR1 as KGHSH and CDR2 as LQKENI. CDR3 length equals 11 residues. Deletions cut 6 bases from V and 7 bases from J, with 10 bases between. Written as DNA, the CDR3 is TGTGCCAGCTCTCACCAGAAGGAGCAGTACTTC. Translation gives CASSHQKEQYF.

The chain combines TRBV27 with TRBJ2-1; TRBD2 matches 13 bases. Germline CDR1 is MNHEY and CDR2 is SMNVEV (reference sequence). The V segment lost 5 bases and the J segment 10 bases; nucleotides outside the gene matches: 8. CDR3 length: 15 amino acids. CDR3 sequence reads: CASSPRTSGRAEQFF. Written as DNA, the CDR3 is TGTGCCAGCAGTCCAAGGACTAGCGGGAGAGCCGAGCAGTTCTTC.

This clone has only a few counts. The chain employs TRBV2 and TRBJ1-4, with 9 bases identical to TRBD1. The trim removed 6 bases at V and 7 bases at J, leaving 6 bases unmatched. This CDR3 has 14 amino acids. Germline lookup yields CDR1 SNHLY and CDR2 FYNNEI. CDR3 bases: TGTGCCAGCAGGGAGACAGGGGGGGGTGAAAAACTGTTTTTT. This gives the protein CASRETGGGEKLFF.

V usage is TRBV7-6 and J usage is TRBJ1-1; D gene unclear. Germline CDR1 and CDR2: SGHVS and FNYEAQ. Trimming removed 4 bases from V and 5 bases from J, with 11 bases in between. There are 13 residues in the CDR3. The CDR3 DNA is TGTGCCAGCAGCTCCGCAATTCTAACTGAAGCTTTCTTT. Residues: CASSSAILTEAFF.

V and J are TRBV4-1 and TRBJ1-4; 8 bases are shared with TRBD1. The junction had 16 bases not matched to a gene; V was cut back by 5 bases and J by 8 bases. The CDR3 is 17 residues long. Germline-derived CDR1 and CDR2 are MGHRA and YSYEKL. Here the CDR3 DNA reads TGCGCCAGCAGCAATCCACAACGACAGGGGAAGAAGGAAAAACTGTTTTTT. It codes for CASSNPQRQGKKEKLFF.

V and J are TRBV25-1 and TRBJ1-4; 9 bases line up with TRBD1. Germline CDR1 and CDR2: MGHDK and SYGVNS. The CDR3 is 16 residues long. V gave up 1 base and J gave up 6 bases; unmatched junction bases: 6. Here the CDR3 DNA reads TGTGCCAGCAGTGAATTCACAGGGGGCGCAGATGAAAAACTGTTTTTT. Amino acid sequence: CASSEFTGGADEKLFF.

V and J are TRBV6-5 and TRBJ1-3; no clear D. Germline CDR1 is MNHEY and CDR2 is SVGAGI. The CDR3 has 12 residues. Trimming shortened V by 7 bases and J by 4 bases, and 8 bases separated the two germline ends. The CDR3 bases are TGTGCCAGCACATCTAACGGAAACACCATATATTTT. It encodes CASTSNGNTIYF.

The gene calls are TRBV7-9 and TRBJ2-3, with 9 bases lining up with TRBD2. The CDR3 is 14 amino acids. J gave up 1 base and V 10 bases, and 6 bases lay outside the gene matches. CDR1 SEHNR and CDR2 FQNEAQ come from the germline V gene (reference sequence). The CDR3 nucleotides read TGTGCCACCGCGGGGGGGGTCGGCACAGATACGCAGTATTTT. Translated, it gives CATAGGVGTDTQYF.

This chain links TRBV18 with TRBJ2-3; TRBD2 matches 7 bases. The germline V gene has CDR1 KGHSH and CDR2 LQKENI. CDR3 length: 17 residues. V shed 3 bases, J shed 0 bases, and the junction held 9 bases outside the gene matches. CDR3 DNA: TGTGCCAGCTCACCCCGGGTGGCGGGAGCCAGCACAGATACGCAGTATTTT. Translated: CASSPRVAGASTDTQYF.

V gene TRBV5-1 combines with J gene TRBJ2-1; 8 bases are a match to TRBD1. The CDR3 runs 16 residues. Looked up from germline, CDR1 is SGHRS and CDR2 is YFSETQ. The J segment lost 6 bases and the V segment lost 4 bases, leaving 12 bases of the junction unmatched. As DNA, the CDR3 is TGCGCCAGCAGCGCGGCAGGGGGCTTATTGGGCAATGAGCAGTTCTTC. Protein: CASSAAGGLLGNEQFF.

The chain employs TRBV27 and TRBJ2-7; D is undetermined. CDR3 length: 15 amino acids. The germline CDR1 and CDR2 sequences are MNHEY and SMNVEV (reference sequence). V lost 0 bases to trimming and J lost 2 bases, with 11 bases between them. The CDR3, as DNA: TGTGCCAGCAGTTTATCTCTAGGCCGCACCTACGAGCAGTACTTC. It specifies CASSLSLGRTYEQYF.

The chain employs TRBV7-9 and TRBJ2-1; TRBD1 might be the D (5 bases). V was pared by 3 bases and J by 8 bases, with 20 bases between. The length of the CDR3 is 16 residues. CDR1 and CDR2 (germline): SEHNR, FQNEAQ (reference sequence). The CDR3 sequence: CASSLGSPGLDDEQFF. CDR3 bases: TGTGCCAGCAGCTTGGGGTCCCCAGGGCTTGATGATGAGCAGTTCTTC.